The clone carrying this TCR beta chain was found a few times. The CDR3 consists of 13 residues. Between the trimmed V and J ends, which lost 0 bases and 4 bases, there was a span of 7 bases. Germline lookup yields CDR1 SGHNT and CDR2 YYREEE (reference sequence). Produced via immunoSEQ multiplex PCR; TCRdb's table is partial and in-frame only. The table has 25,000 to 30,000 clones, 82% seen once. PRAID combined immunodeficiency and autoinflammation. The data were obtained in a study of stem cell transplantation in POMP-related autoinflammatory disease. Study-wide background: The study hypothesized thymoproteasome defects skew the TRB repertoire via impaired CD8+ selection. Before transplant: CD4+ naive skewing, low CD8+ proportions, reduced cytokine secretion.

The source material was CD4+ T cells from PBMCs, sampled before stem cell transplantation. The TCR was taken from a human donor with POMP-related autoinflammation and immune dysregulation (PRAID). The V gene is TRBV5-4, the J gene TRBJ1-2; D uncertain. The chain's CDR3 is CASSLEVTYGYTF. The CDR3 nucleotides are TGTGCCAGCAGCTTGGAGGTCACCTATGGCTACACCTTC.